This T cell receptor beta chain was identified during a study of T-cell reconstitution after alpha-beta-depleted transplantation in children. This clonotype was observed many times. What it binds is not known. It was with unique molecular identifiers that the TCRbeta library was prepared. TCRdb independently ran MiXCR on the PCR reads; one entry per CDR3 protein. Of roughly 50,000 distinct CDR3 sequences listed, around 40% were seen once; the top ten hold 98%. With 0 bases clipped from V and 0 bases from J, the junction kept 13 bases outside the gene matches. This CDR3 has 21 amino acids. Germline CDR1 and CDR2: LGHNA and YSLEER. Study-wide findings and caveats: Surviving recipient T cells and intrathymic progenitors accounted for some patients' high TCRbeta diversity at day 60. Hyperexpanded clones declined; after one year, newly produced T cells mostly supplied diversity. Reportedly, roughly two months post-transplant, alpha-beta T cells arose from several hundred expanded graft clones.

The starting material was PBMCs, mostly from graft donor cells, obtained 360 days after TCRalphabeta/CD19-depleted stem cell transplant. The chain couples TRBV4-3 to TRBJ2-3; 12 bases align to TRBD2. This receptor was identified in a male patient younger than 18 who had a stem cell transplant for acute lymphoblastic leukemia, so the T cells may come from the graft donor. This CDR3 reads CASSQEWGIGLAGGSTDTQYF. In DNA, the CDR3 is TGCGCCAGCAGCCAAGAGTGGGGGATAGGGCTAGCGGGGGGGAGCACAGATACGCAGTATTTT.